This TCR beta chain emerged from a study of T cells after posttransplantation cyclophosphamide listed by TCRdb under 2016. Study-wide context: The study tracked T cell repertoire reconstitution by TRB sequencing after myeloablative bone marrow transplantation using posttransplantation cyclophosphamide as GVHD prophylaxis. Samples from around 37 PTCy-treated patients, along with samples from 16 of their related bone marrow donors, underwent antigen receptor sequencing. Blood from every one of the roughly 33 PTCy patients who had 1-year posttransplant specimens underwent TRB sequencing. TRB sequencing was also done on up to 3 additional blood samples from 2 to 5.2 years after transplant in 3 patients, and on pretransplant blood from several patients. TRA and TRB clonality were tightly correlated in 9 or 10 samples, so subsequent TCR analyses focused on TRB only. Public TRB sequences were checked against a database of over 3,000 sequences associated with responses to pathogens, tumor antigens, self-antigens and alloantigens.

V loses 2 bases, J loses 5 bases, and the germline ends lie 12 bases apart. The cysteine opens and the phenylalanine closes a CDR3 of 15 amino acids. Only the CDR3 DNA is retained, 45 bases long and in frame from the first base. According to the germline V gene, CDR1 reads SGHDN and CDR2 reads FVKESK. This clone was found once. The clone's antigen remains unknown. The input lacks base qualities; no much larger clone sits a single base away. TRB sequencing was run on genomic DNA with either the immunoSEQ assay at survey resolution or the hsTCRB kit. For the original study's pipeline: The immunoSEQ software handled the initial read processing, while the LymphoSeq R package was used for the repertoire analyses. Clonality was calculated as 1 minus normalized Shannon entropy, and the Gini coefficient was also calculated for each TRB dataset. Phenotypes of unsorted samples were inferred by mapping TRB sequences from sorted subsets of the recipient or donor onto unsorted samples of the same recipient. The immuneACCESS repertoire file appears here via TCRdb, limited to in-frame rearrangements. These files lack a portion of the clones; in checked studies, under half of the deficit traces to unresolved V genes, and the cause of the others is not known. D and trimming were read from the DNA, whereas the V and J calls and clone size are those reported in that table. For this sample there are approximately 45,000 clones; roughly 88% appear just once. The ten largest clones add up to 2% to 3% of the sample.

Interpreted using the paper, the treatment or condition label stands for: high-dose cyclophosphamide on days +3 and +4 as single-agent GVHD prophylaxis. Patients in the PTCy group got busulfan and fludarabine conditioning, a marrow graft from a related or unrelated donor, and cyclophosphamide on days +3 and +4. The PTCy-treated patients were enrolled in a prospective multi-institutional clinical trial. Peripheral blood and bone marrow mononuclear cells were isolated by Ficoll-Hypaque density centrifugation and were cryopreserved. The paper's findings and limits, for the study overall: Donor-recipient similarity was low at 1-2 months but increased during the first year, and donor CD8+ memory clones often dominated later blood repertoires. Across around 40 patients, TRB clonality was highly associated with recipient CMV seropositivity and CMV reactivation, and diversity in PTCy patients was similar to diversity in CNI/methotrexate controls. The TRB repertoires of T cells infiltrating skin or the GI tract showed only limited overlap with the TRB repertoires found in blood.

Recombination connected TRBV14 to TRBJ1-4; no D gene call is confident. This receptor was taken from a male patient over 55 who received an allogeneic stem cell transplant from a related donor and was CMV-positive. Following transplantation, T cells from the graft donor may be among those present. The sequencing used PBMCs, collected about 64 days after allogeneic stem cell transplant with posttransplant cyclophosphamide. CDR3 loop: CASSQYSGANEKLFF. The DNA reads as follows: TGTGCCAGCAGCCAATACAGCGGTGCGAATGAAAAACTGTTTTTT.